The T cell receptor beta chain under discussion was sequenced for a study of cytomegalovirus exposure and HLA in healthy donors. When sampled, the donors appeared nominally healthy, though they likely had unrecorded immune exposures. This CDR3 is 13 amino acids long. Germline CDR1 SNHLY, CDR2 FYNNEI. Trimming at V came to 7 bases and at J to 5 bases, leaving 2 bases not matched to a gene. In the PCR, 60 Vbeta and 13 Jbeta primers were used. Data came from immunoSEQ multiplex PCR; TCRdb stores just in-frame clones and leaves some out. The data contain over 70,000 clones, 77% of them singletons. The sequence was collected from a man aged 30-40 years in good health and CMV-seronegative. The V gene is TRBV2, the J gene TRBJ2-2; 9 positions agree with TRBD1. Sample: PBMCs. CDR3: CASKQGATGELFF. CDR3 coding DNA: TGTGCCAGCAAACAGGGGGCGACCGGGGAGCTGTTTTTT.